This TCR beta chain was sequenced in a study of T-cell memory formation after mild COVID-19. General study findings and limits: Contracting CD4+ clones sat mainly in CM and EM; CD8+ in EMRA. While clones contracting from day 15 to 85 were balanced between CD4 and CD8, later expanders leaned CD4+.

TCRdb re-derived calls from the 5' RACE reads in MiXCR, one entry per CDR3 protein. Among 110,000 to 150,000 distinct CDR3 sequences, approximately 25% were seen once, and the ten largest hold less than 25%. A word on this clonotype: Its antigen remains unidentified.

V shed 5 bases and J shed 3 bases, with 14 bases lying between them. Germline CDR1 and CDR2: SGHVS and FQNEAQ. The CDR3 has 14 residues. The gene calls are TRBV7-8 and TRBJ2-7, with D unclear. The receptor was derived from an adult woman who had mild COVID-19 (a few samples of this study predate the infection). Cell type and time point are not known. Sequenced sample: PBMCs or a T cell subset sorted from them (not recorded which). This CDR3 reads CASSPVGLLYEQYF. CDR3 DNA: TGTGCCAGCAGCCCGGTCGGCTTGCTCTACGAGCAGTACTTC.